The clone carrying this T cell receptor (beta chain) was counted at least ten times. Germline trimming cut 4 bases from V and 2 bases from J; bases unmatched to any gene: 6. CDR3 size: 16 residues. Germline V gene sequence: CDR1 SEHNR, CDR2 FQNEAQ (reference sequence). Genomic DNA constituted the template upon which TCR beta VDJ and CDR3 profiling was performed. TCRdb used MiXCR to reprocess the reads, holding one entry per CDR3 protein. The profile shows around 430,000 distinct CDR3 sequences, 25% to 40% of them singletons. These data belong to a study of CD8+CD57+ T cells in acquired aplastic anemia. On the study more broadly: Recorded DNA amounts for sorted CD4+ and CD8+ cells had an average of around 3 ug.

Individuals selected for sequencing had exhibited CD8+CD57+ cell expansion on flow cytometry. Patients were untreated when blood was sampled. This chain links TRBV7-9 with TRBJ2-7, with TRBD2 identical over 12 bases. This TCR was recovered from a human donor with aplastic anemia. The sample taken for sequencing was sorted CD4+, CD8+, or CD8+CD57+ T cells (not recorded which) from PBMCs. Here the CDR3 DNA reads TGTGCCAGCAGCTCGCTGACTAGCGGGGGAGCCTACGAGCAGTACTTC. Residues: CASSSLTSGGAYEQYF. The whole variable domain, filled in from reference TRBV7-9 and TRBJ2-7, reads DTGVSQNPRHKITKRGQNVTFRCDPISEHNRLYWYRQTLGQGPEFLTYFQNEAQLEKSRLLSDRFSAERPKGSFSTLEIQRTEQGDSAMYLCASSSLTSGGAYEQYFGPGTRLTVT.